Listed below are T cell receptor beta chains from one sample, sequenced in a study of CD8 T cells in ankylosing spondylitis. TCRdb redid the calling of the 5' RACE reads with MiXCR, one entry per CDR3 protein. The sample has around 320,000 distinct CDR3 sequences, roughly 20% seen once. The sequencing sample was made of blood, either unsorted or a sorted T cell fraction (not recorded which). The receptors were sampled from a female donor with ankylosing spondylitis or in good health (not recorded which). The conserved cysteine and the conserved F or W are not part of the CDR3 here.

>14|TRBV9
ASSPLTGATTGELF
>10|TRBV20-1
SALSELGTQY
>12|TRBV19
ASSRTPSQETQY
>11|TRBV4-3
ASSRGSNTEAF
>14|TRBV14
ASSQDGGSSTDTQY
>14|TRBV5-1
ASSLAKTGVGETQY
>13|TRBV19
ASSARDRDVDEQF
>12|TRBV11-2
ASSQTGSGYEQY
>12|TRBV29-1
SAALPGGTYEQY
>13|TRBV20-1
SARDIPGLQSEQY